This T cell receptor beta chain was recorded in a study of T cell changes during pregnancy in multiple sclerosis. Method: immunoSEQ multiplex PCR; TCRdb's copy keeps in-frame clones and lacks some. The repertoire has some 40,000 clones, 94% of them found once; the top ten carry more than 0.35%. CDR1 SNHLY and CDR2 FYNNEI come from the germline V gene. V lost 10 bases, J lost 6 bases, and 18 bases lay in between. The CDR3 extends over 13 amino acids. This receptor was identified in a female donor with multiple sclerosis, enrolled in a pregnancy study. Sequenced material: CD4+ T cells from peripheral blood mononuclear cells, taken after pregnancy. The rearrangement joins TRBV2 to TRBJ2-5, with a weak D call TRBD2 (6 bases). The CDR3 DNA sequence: TGTGCCACCTCAGGGCGGGGCGAAAAGACCCAGTACTTC. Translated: CATSGRGEKTQYF.